This passage covers 22 T cell receptor beta chains from one sample sequenced in a study of T-cell reconstitution after alpha-beta-depleted transplantation in children. It was with unique molecular identifiers that the TCRbeta library was prepared. MiXCR, run by TCRdb on the PCR reads, gives a single entry per CDR3 protein. The sample includes 780,000 or so distinct CDR3 sequences, approximately 15% seen only once; the top ten take just under 5%. Sequencing used PBMCs, mostly from graft donor cells, obtained 360 days after TCRalphabeta/CD19-depleted stem cell transplant. These receptors all stem from a male patient younger than 18 who had a stem cell transplant for acute lymphoblastic leukemia, so the T cells may come from the graft donor.

The chain carries TRBV6-2 or TRBV6-3 and TRBJ2-2; 9 positions agree with TRBD2. The CDR3 sequence is 16 residues long. Trimming cost V 2 bases and J 6 bases; bases outside gene matches: 7. CDR1 is MNHEY and CDR2 is SVGEGT in the germline V gene. CDR3 amino acids: CASSYVAGGPSGELFF. The CDR3 DNA sequence: TGTGCCAGCAGTTACGTTGCGGGAGGGCCATCCGGGGAGCTGTTTTTT.

V gene TRBV9 combines with J gene TRBJ2-7; 9 bases match TRBD2. The trim removed 2 bases at V and 7 bases at J, leaving 13 bases unmatched. The CDR3 is made up of 16 amino acids. Germline CDR1 is SGDLS and CDR2 is YYNGEE. The CDR3 region is CASSVPLAGGPDEQYF. The CDR3 DNA sequence: TGTGCCAGCAGCGTCCCCCTGGCGGGAGGGCCGGATGAGCAGTACTTC.

The chain has TRBV5-1 and TRBJ2-5; tentative D call: TRBD1 (6 bases). The CDR3 has 15 residues. Germline-derived CDR1 and CDR2 are SGHRS and YFSETQ. Between the trimmed V and J ends, which lost 4 bases and 1 base, there was a span of 14 bases. The CDR3 region is CASSGPGVTQETQYF. CDR3 bases: TGCGCCAGCAGCGGACCAGGGGTTACCCAAGAGACCCAGTACTTC. Full variable domain (remainder filled in from reference TRBV5-1 and TRBJ2-5): KAGVTQTPRYLIKTRGQQVTLSCSPISGHRSVSWYQQTPGQGLQFLFEYFSETQRNKGNFPGRFSGRQFSNSRSEMNVSTLELGDSALYLCASSGPGVTQETQYFGPGTRLLVL.

Comments on this clonotype: Germline and junction disagree at one end, which may indicate a read error. The chain links TRBV4-2 to TRBJ1-2; no firm D call. The germline V gene has CDR1 LGHNA and CDR2 YNFKEQ. There are 13 residues in the CDR3. The CDR3 reads CASSQDDHYGYTF. The CDR3 bases are TGTGCCAGCAGTCAAGATGATCACTATGGCTACACCTTC.

In DNA, the CDR3 is TGCGCCAGCAGCTTAACGGGGCGGGCAGCCACTGAAGCTTTCTTT. The encoded protein is CASSLTGRAATEAFF. This chain connects TRBV5-1 to TRBJ1-1, with TRBD1 as a possible D gene (5 bases). CDR1 SGHRS and CDR2 YFSETQ come from the germline V gene. The CDR3 spans 15 residues. V was cut by 2 bases and J by 4 bases, with 15 bases left in between.

J is TRBJ2-7 and V is TRBV3-1; TRBD2 agrees at 11 bases. The germline CDR1 and CDR2 sequences are LGHDT and YNNKEL (reference sequence). CDR3 length equals 17 residues. With V trimmed by 0 bases and J by 4 bases, 8 bases remained unmatched. The CDR3: CASSQEWGLADHYEQYF. CDR3 coding DNA: TGTGCCAGCAGCCAAGAGTGGGGACTAGCGGATCATTACGAGCAGTACTTC.

The chain couples TRBV15 to TRBJ2-7; 8 bases line up with TRBD1. The CDR3 consists of 15 residues. The junction had 7 bases not matched to a gene; V was cut back by 3 bases and J by 3 bases. Germline values: CDR1 LNHNV, CDR2 YYDKDF (reference sequence). The CDR3 DNA sequence: TGTGCCACCAGCAGGCTGACAGGGGCAAGCTACGAGCAGTACTTC. This gives the protein CATSRLTGASYEQYF.

This clonotype was seen ten or more times. The chain has TRBV12-3 or TRBV12-4 and TRBJ2-5; no definite D call. CDR3 size: 13 residues. Deletions cut 3 bases from V and 5 bases from J, with 10 bases between. The CDR3 reads CASSLENFETQYF. CDR3 nucleotides: TGTGCCAGCAGTTTGGAGAATTTCGAGACCCAGTACTTC.

The rearrangement joins TRBV11-1 to TRBJ2-4; tentatively, D is TRBD1 (5 bases). CDR1 is SGHAT, CDR2 FQDESV, per germline (reference sequence). This CDR3 spans 18 amino acids. Trimming took 5 bases from V and 0 from J, leaving 20 bases between them. The CDR3 protein is CASSPALPIQGAKNIQYF. CDR3 nucleotides: TGTGCCAGCAGCCCCGCCCTCCCCATTCAGGGAGCCAAAAACATTCAGTACTTC.

The V gene is TRBV7-3, the J gene TRBJ2-1; the D gene is possibly TRBD1 (5 bases). Trimming took off 4 bases at V and 6 bases at J, with 7 bases between the two ends. CDR3 size: 12 residues. Germline CDR1 SGHTA, CDR2 FQGTGA. The CDR3 DNA reads as TGTGCCAGCAGCTACACAGGCAATGAGCAGTTCTTC. Its protein is CASSYTGNEQFF.

This clonotype has more than one count but fewer than ten. This chain connects TRBV6-5 to TRBJ2-2, with a weak D call TRBD2 (6 bases). The ends were cut back, 3 bases at V and 3 bases at J, with 11 bases in the middle. The CDR3 loop spans 15 amino acids. Germline V CDR1 and CDR2: MNHEY, SVGAGI. The CDR3 DNA is TGTGCCAGCAGTTATACGGGAGAGGACACCGGGGAGCTGTTTTTT. Translating gives CASSYTGEDTGELFF.

The chain couples TRBV5-6 to TRBJ2-6; D may be TRBD1 or TRBD2 (6 bases each). This CDR3 has 19 residues. Per the germline V gene, CDR1 is SGHDT and CDR2 is YYEEEE. V was shortened by 0 bases and J by 0 bases, with 16 bases between the two germline ends. The CDR3 bases are TGTGCCAGCAGCTTGGCGACCTTCCGGGGGCCCTCTGGGGCCAACGTCCTGACTTTC. Translated: CASSLATFRGPSGANVLTF.

The chain has TRBV15 and TRBJ1-3, with 8 bases that match TRBD1. V shed 3 bases and J 4 bases; nucleotides not matched to a gene: 5. There are 15 residues in the CDR3. Germline V gene sequence: CDR1 LNHNV, CDR2 YYDKDF (reference sequence). The CDR3 coding sequence is TGTGCCACCAGCAGGGACAGGGTAACGGGAAACACCATATATTTT. Translation: CATSRDRVTGNTIYF.

This clonotype came up a few times. V and J are TRBV28 and TRBJ2-7; TRBD2 matches 12 bases. V lost 1 base to trimming and J lost 2 bases; unmatched junction nucleotides: 6. Per germline, CDR1 MDHEN and CDR2 SYDVKM. The CDR3 length is 17 residues. CDR3 region: CASSLYILAGGTYEQYF. The CDR3 bases are TGTGCCAGCAGTTTATATATCCTAGCGGGAGGGACCTACGAGCAGTACTTC.

This clonotype showed up just a few times. J is TRBJ2-3 and V is TRBV4-1; no reliable D call. V lost 1 base and J 4 bases, leaving 12 bases between the germline ends. Germline lookup yields CDR1 MGHRA and CDR2 YSYEKL. The length of the CDR3 is 15 residues. Here the CDR3 DNA reads TGCGCCAGCAGCCAAGTTCCCAGGCTCGCAGATACGCAGTATTTT. Protein product: CASSQVPRLADTQYF.

Here the CDR3 DNA reads TGTGCCAGCAGCCAAAACCCAGGCTCTGGAAACACCATATATTTT. Translation: CASSQNPGSGNTIYF. The V call is TRBV7-9, the J call TRBJ1-3, with D uncertain. This CDR3 is built from 15 residues. Between the trimmed V and J ends, which lost 5 bases and 0 bases, there was a span of 11 bases. CDR1 and CDR2 from the germline V gene are SEHNR and FQNEAQ (reference sequence).

This clonotype appeared many times. The J gene is TRBJ2-1, the V gene TRBV5-1; D gene uncertain. The CDR3 loop spans 16 amino acids. Germline CDR1 is SGHRS and CDR2 is YFSETQ. Trimming cost V 0 bases and J 0 bases, with 10 bases left between them. The CDR3 reads CASSLASPGSYNEQFF. The CDR3 DNA reads as TGCGCCAGCAGCTTGGCGTCTCCGGGCTCCTACAATGAGCAGTTCTTC.

This clonotype was observed a handful of times. The chain links TRBV4-1 to TRBJ1-1, with 9 bases lining up with TRBD1. The CDR3 runs to 19 residues. With 1 base clipped from V and 3 bases from J, the junction kept 15 bases outside the gene matches. Germline loops: CDR1 MGHRA, CDR2 YSYEKL. In DNA form, the CDR3 reads TGCGCCAGCAGCCAAGGCTGGGGGGACAGGGTTTTAGTGGACACTGAAGCTTTCTTT. It is translated as CASSQGWGDRVLVDTEAFF.

The chain couples TRBV11-2 to TRBJ2-1; no clear D. The V gene's germline CDR1 is SGHAT and CDR2 FQNNGV. Trimming shortened V by 6 bases and J by 10 bases, and 13 bases separated the two germline ends. The CDR3 sequence is 12 residues long. The chain's CDR3 is CASRHVLGEQFF. CDR3 DNA sequence: TGTGCCAGCAGACATGTTTTAGGGGAGCAGTTCTTC.

The chain uses TRBV4-2 and TRBJ2-7, with D perhaps TRBD1 (6 bases). This CDR3 comprises 14 residues. V lost 2 bases and J lost 3, with 11 bases in between. The germline gives CDR1 LGHNA, CDR2 YNFKEQ. The CDR3 region has the DNA TGTGCCAGCAGCCAAATGGACAGCCTCTACGAGCAGTACTTC. Translation gives CASSQMDSLYEQYF.

The rearrangement joins TRBV5-1 to TRBJ2-1; D may be TRBD1 or TRBD2 (5 bases each). V lost 2 bases, J lost 0 bases, and 12 bases lay in between. The CDR3 is made up of 16 amino acids. The germline CDR1 and CDR2 sequences are SGHRS and YFSETQ. The CDR3, as DNA: TGCGCCAGCAGCTTTCCAGAGGGGAGCTCCTACAATGAGCAGTTCTTC. This translates into CASSFPEGSSYNEQFF.

This clonotype was detected ten times or more. The chain employs TRBV7-3 and TRBJ2-3, with 8 bases lining up with TRBD2. The CDR3 loop spans 14 amino acids. Germline V CDR1 and CDR2: SGHTA, FQGTGA. With 4 bases clipped from V and 6 bases from J, the junction kept 6 bases outside the gene matches. In DNA form, the CDR3 reads TGTGCCAGCAGCTCGGGACTAGGGATGGATACGCAGTATTTT. Its translation: CASSSGLGMDTQYF.